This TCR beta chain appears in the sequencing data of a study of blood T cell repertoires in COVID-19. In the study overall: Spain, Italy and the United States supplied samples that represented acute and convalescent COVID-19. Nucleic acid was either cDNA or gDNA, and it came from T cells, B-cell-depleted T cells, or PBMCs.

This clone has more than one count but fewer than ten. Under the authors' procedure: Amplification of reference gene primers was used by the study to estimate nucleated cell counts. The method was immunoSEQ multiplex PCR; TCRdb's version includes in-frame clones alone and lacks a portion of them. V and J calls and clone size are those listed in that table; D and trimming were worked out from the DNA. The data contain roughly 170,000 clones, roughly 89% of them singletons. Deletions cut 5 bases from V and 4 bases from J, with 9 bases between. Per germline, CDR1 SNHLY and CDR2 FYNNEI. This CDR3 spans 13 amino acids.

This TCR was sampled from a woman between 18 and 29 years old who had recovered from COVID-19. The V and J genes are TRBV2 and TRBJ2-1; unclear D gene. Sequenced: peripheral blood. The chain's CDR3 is CASSFRFYNEQFF. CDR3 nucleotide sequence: TGTGCCAGCAGTTTCCGTTTTTACAATGAGCAGTTCTTC.